This T cell receptor beta chain derives from a study of T cell responses to AZD1222 COVID-19 vaccine (dated by TCRdb to the early 2020s). Regarding the study in general: AZD1222 recipients whose second dose came at about 4 weeks and those whose second dose came at about 12 weeks were combined into one group, since spike-specific TCR depth and breadth did not differ between the two schedules. A total of 230 to 250 trial participants underwent TCR sequencing, of whom approximately 210 received two doses of AZD1222 and some 26 received two doses of the MenACWY control vaccine. Trial participants were enrolled by age into 18-55, 56-69 and 70-plus year subgroups, with around 150, 28 and 57 TCR-sequenced participants respectively. Overall study outcomes, separate from this receptor: Reportedly, almost half of the unique spike-specific TCRs recognized epitopes lying outside the regions that are mutated in the B.1.351 and B.1.1.7 variants. The 56-69-year group was small, and its depth increase did not reach significance, likely because of low power. Only five to seven AZD1222 recipients were SARS-CoV-2 seropositive at baseline, limiting conclusions about previously exposed vaccinees. Because no day 14 peak-response samples were available, repertoires were characterized only after the peak T cell response. Vaccine-associated CD4 TCRs spanned the whole spike protein, with dominant responses in regions 160-218 and 743-854. Participants were mostly white British and included more females than males, and it was suggested by the authors that clonal diversity may have been underestimated. After two AZD1222 doses, both the breadth and the depth of spike-specific TCRs were significantly higher than at day 0 and than in MenACWY recipients.

Comment on this clone: Its antigen specificity is not known. No quality values exist for individual bases; no much larger clone is one base distant.

This specimen's time point label, per the study, means: baseline before first vaccination. Vaccinee samples were obtained from the UK trials COV001 and COV002, which included a single-blind randomized controlled phase 2/3 trial of AZD1222 (ChAdOx1 nCoV-19) in healthy adults. For TCRbeta chain sequencing, PBMC samples from trial participants were taken at day 0 and at day 28 after the second dose. The CDR3 regions of human TCRbeta chains were subjected to immunosequencing. The published analysis was carried out like this. TCRs in the repertoires were compared against a reference library of SARS-CoV-2-specific TCRs that had been generated with the MIRA antigen-specificity platform. Breadth was defined as the fraction of unique TCRs that were SARS-CoV-2-associated. Depth was defined as the fraction of total T cells that were SARS-CoV-2-associated. Using the MIRA data, each spike-specific TCR was mapped to the spike region that the TCR reacts to and placed in a CD4 or CD8 class. Log10-transformed breadth and depth values were compared by one-way ANOVA with Sidak's multiple comparisons tests. The source is immuneACCESS, and TCRdb retained only in-frame sequences with V and J called. Part of the clones is not carried over; for the studies checked, unresolved V genes explain less than half of this, and the remainder is unexplained. V, J and clone size were drawn from that table, and D and trimming were deduced from the DNA. The sample has about 110,000 clones on record, 90% of them singletons. Around 5% of the sample comes from the top ten.

CDR3 length: 15 amino acids, cysteine to phenylalanine. Here the CDR3 DNA is all that survives: 45 bases in frame from base 1. The germline V gene (reference sequence) gives CDR1 as DFQATT and CDR2 as SNEGSKA. Deletion took 3 bases off V and 7 bases off J, with a span of 19 bases between the germline ends. This TCR derives from an adult in good health. Material: peripheral blood, obtained on day 0 of AZD1222 vaccination. The rearranged segments are TRBV20-1 and TRBJ1-5, and possibly TRBD1, on 6 matching bases. The CDR3 corresponds to CSASTTGGGSQPQHF. The bases read TGCAGTGCTAGTACAACGGGAGGGGGATCACAGCCCCAGCATTTT.